This T cell receptor (beta chain) was found in a study of lymphopenia after photon versus proton radiotherapy. Study-wide results and caveats: Oligoclonal CD8+ Temra expansion after nadir drove photon patients' diversity drop. Photon-treated patients lost naive T cells and TCR diversity; proton-treated stayed stable. Post-nadir TCR diversity decline inversely tracked overall survival among those who died. Authors raise, but do not show, better survival with proton therapy.

The table came from immunoSEQ multiplex PCR; TCRdb's copy has only in-frame clones and leaves some out. This table has more than 20,000 clones, 85% appearing once. As concerns this clone: Antigen: not known.

This sample comprised peripheral blood, obtained from a patient treated with photon-based radiotherapy. The sequence was collected from a man between 25 and 39 years old with gastric cancer.

CDR3 sequence reads: CASSLGRASSYEQYF. Here the CDR3 DNA reads TGTGCCAGCAGCTTAGGGCGGGCCAGCTCCTACGAGCAGTACTTC. The chain employs TRBV7-2 and TRBJ2-7, with D possibly TRBD2 on 5 matching bases. V shed 1 base and J shed 0 bases, with 10 bases lying between them. CDR3 size: 15 residues. CDR1 SGHTA and CDR2 FQGNSA come from the germline V gene.